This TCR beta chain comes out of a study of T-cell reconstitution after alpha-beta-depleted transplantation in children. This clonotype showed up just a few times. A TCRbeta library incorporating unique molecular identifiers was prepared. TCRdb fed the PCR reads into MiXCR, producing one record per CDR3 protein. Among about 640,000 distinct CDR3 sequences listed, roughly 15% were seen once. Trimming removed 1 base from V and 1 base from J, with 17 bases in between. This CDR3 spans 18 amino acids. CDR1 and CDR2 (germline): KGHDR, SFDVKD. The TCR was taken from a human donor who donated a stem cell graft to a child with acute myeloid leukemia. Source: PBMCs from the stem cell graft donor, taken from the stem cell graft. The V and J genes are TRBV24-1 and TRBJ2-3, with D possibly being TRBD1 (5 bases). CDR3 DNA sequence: TGTGCCACCAGTGATTTTGGCCGTTGGCAGGGCGGCACAGATACGCAGTATTTT. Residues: CATSDFGRWQGGTDTQYF.